This TCR beta chain appears in the sequencing data of a study of blood T cells in healthy people across ages. V was trimmed by 4 bases and J by 7 bases, leaving 17 bases between them. This CDR3 has 14 amino acids. Germline V gene data show CDR1 as SGHRS and CDR2 as YFSETQ. Alongside a J-beta primer mix, a sample-barcoded 5' primer served in a second PCR lasting about 6 to 12 cycles. TCRdb fed the 5' RACE reads into MiXCR, producing one record per CDR3 protein. The sample lists about 1.4 million distinct CDR3 sequences, roughly 60% occurring once. This TCR came from a young man in good health. This chain links TRBV5-1 with TRBJ1-1; D might be TRBD1 (6 bases). Sequenced input: blood. CDR3 in DNA: TGCGCCAGCAGCCAAACCCTAGGACAGCTTGAAGCTTTCTTT. Translation: CASSQTLGQLEAFF.